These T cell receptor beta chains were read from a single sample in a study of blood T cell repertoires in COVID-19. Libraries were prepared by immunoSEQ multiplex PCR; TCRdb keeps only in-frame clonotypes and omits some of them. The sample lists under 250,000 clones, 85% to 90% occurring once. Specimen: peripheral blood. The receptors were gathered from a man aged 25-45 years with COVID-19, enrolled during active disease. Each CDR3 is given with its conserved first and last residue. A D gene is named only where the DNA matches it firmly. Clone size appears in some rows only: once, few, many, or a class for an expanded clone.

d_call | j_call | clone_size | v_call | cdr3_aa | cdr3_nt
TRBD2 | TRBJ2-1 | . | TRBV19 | CASSPSLAGKSYEQFF | TGTGCCAGTAGTCCTTCGCTAGCGGGAAAATCCTATGAGCAGTTCTTC
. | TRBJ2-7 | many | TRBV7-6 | CASSLQTGTYEQYF | TGTGCCAGCAGCTTACAGACGGGAACCTACGAGCAGTACTTC
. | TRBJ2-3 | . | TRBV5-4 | CASSPQGTWRTDTQYF | TGTGCCAGCAGCCCGCAGGGCACGTGGCGTACAGATACGCAGTATTTT
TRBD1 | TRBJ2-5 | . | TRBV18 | CASSRDRAQETQYF | TGTGCCAGCTCCCGTGACAGGGCACAAGAGACCCAGTACTTC
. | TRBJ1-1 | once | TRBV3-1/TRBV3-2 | CASSLQGREAFF | TGTGCCAGCAGCCTTCAGGGGAGGGAGGCTTTCTTT
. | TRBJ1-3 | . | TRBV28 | CASSTRRGGSGNTIYF | TGTGCCAGCAGTACCCGACGGGGGGGGTCTGGAAACACCATATATTTT
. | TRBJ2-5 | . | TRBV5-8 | CASKMQGVQTQYF | TGTGCCAGCAAGATGCAGGGTGTACAGACCCAGTACTTC
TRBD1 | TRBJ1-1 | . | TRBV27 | CASSFTGTVGTEAFF | TGTGCCAGCAGTTTTACCGGGACAGTGGGCACTGAAGCTTTCTTT
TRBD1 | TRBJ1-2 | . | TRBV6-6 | CASSYIRQGEGGYTF | TGTGCCAGCAGTTACATACGACAGGGGGAAGGTGGCTACACCTTC
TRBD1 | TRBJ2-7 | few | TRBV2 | CASSGPGQFYEQYF | TGTGCCAGCAGTGGACCGGGACAGTTCTACGAGCAGTACTTC
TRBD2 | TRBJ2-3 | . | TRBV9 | CASSVGGRDTQYF | TGTGCCAGCTCCGTGGGGGGGAGAGATACGCAGTATTTT
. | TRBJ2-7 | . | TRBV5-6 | CASSVLAGIYEQYF | TGTGCCAGCAGCGTTTTGGCGGGGATCTACGAGCAGTACTTC
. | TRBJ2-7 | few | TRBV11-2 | CASSTPAGVYEQYF | TGTGCCAGCAGCACCCCTGCAGGGGTATACGAGCAGTACTTC
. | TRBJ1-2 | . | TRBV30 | CAWSVQDSSPGGYTF | TGTGCCTGGAGTGTACAGGACAGTTCCCCAGGGGGCTACACCTTC
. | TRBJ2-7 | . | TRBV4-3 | CASSQEFGAGLSYEQYF | TGCGCCAGCAGCCAAGAGTTCGGAGCGGGCCTCTCCTACGAGCAGTACTTC
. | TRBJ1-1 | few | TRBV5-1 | CASTQGPSNTEAFF | TGCGCCAGCACCCAGGGGCCCTCGAACACTGAAGCTTTCTTT
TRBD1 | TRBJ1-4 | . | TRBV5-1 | CASRSQGARGEKLFF | TGCGCCAGCAGGTCCCAGGGGGCGCGGGGCGAAAAACTGTTTTTT
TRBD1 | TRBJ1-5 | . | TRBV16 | CASSQRTGKSSFGNQPQHF | TGTGCCAGCAGCCAGAGGACAGGGAAGTCCTCATTCGGCAATCAGCCCCAGCATTTT
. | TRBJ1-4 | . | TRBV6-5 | CASSYRATNEKLFF | TGTGCCAGCAGTTACAGAGCAACTAATGAAAAACTGTTTTTT
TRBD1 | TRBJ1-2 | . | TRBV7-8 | CASSAGGTGYGYTF | TGTGCCAGCAGCGCAGGGGGCACGGGCTATGGCTACACCTTC
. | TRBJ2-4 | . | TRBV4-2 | CASSQDSPDSTKNIQYF | TGTGCCAGCAGCCAAGATTCCCCAGACAGTACCAAAAACATTCAGTACTTC
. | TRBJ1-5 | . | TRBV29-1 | CSVGGQSNQPQHF | TGCAGCGTTGGTGGACAGTCCAATCAGCCCCAGCATTTT
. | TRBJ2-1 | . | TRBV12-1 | CASSPEPQSLAGSSYNEQFF | TGTGCCAGCAGCCCAGAACCCCAGAGCCTAGCGGGGTCCTCCTACAATGAGCAGTTCTTC
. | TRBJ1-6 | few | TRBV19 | CASSYMSSYNSPLHF | TGTGCCAGTTCCTATATGAGCTCCTATAATTCACCCCTCCACTTT
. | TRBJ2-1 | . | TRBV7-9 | CASSPRDFNNEQFF | TGTGCCAGCAGCCCGCGGGACTTTAACAATGAGCAGTTCTTC
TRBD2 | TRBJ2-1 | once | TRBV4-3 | CASSQLAGVSGNEQFF | TGCGCCAGCAGCCAGTTAGCGGGAGTCTCGGGCAATGAGCAGTTCTTC
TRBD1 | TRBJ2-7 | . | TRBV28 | CASLLWTGGYEQYF | TGTGCCAGCCTTCTTTGGACAGGGGGCTACGAGCAGTACTTC
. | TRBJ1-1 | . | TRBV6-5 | CAGRAGTEAFF | TGTGCAGGGAGGGCGGGTACTGAAGCTTTCTTT
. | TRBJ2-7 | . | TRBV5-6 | CASSLGGYEQYF | TGTGCCAGTAGCTTAGGGGGCTACGAGCAGTACTTC
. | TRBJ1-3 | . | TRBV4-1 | CASSQDGPRAGNTIYF | TGCGCCAGCAGCCAAGATGGGCCGAGGGCTGGAAACACCATATATTTT
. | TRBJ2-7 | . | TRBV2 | CATSPGSYEQYF | TGTGCCACCTCCCCCGGCTCCTACGAGCAGTACTTC
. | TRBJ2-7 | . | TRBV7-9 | CASSSAEVRGYEQYF | TGTGCCAGCAGCTCCGCAGAGGTCAGGGGTTACGAGCAGTACTTC
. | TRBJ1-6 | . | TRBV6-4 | CASRAGFNSPLHF | TGTGCCAGCAGAGCCGGGTTCAATTCACCCCTCCACTTT
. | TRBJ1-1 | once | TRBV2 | CASQTAVYTEAFF | TGTGCCAGCCAGACAGCAGTTTACACTGAAGCTTTCTTT
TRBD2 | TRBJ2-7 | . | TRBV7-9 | CASSLVRLAGIEQYF | TGTGCCAGCAGCTTAGTCCGACTAGCGGGGATCGAGCAGTACTTC
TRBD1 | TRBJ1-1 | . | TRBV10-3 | CAISQGQGSIMNTEAFF | TGTGCCATCAGTCAGGGACAGGGCTCAATCATGAACACTGAAGCTTTCTTT
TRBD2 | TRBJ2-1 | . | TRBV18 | CASSTGTSGRVYEQFF | TGTGCCAGCTCAACCGGGACTAGCGGGAGGGTCTATGAGCAGTTCTTC
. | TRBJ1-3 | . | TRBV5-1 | CASSTGLSSGNTIYF | TGCGCCAGCAGCACGGGACTTAGCTCTGGAAACACCATATATTTT
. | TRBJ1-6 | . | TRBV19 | CASSPPGPPLHF | TGTGCCAGTAGTCCCCCGGGTCCTCCCCTCCACTTT
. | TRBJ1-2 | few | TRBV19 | CASIDGGEGQGGYTF | TGTGCCAGCATCGATGGGGGCGAGGGCCAGGGTGGCTACACCTTC
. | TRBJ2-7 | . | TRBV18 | CASSPPSGANEQYF | TGTGCCAGCTCACCACCTTCAGGGGCGAACGAGCAGTACTTC
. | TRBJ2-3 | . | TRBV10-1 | CASREKGSTDTQYF | TGCGCCAGCAGGGAGAAGGGGAGCACAGATACGCAGTATTTT
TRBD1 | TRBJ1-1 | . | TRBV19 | CASTRGQLNTEAFF | TGTGCCAGTACCAGGGGACAGTTGAACACTGAAGCTTTCTTT
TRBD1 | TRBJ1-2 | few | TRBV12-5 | CASAKGTDYGYTF | TGTGCTAGTGCCAAAGGGACAGATTATGGCTACACCTTC
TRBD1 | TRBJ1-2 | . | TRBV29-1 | CSVEGRGRNYGYTF | TGCAGCGTTGAAGGGAGGGGGCGAAACTATGGCTACACCTTC
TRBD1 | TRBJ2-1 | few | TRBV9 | CASSPSSTPGQGAGEQFF | TGTGCCAGCAGCCCCAGTTCCACCCCTGGACAGGGGGCAGGTGAGCAGTTCTTC
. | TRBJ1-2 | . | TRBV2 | CASSDTGFSYGYTF | TGTGCCAGCAGTGATACAGGGTTTAGCTATGGCTACACCTTC
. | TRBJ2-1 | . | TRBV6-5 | CASSGGHEQFF | TGTGCCAGCAGCGGAGGGCATGAGCAGTTCTTC
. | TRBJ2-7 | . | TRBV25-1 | CASIGGTKDRVEDEQYF | TGTGCCAGCATAGGGGGGACTAAGGACAGGGTGGAGGACGAGCAGTACTTC
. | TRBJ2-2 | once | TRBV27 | CASRASPGMNTGELFF | TGTGCCAGCAGGGCCTCGCCGGGGATGAACACCGGGGAGCTGTTTTTT
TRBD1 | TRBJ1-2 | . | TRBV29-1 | CSVAPGQGYGYTF | TGCAGCGTTGCTCCGGGACAGGGCTATGGCTACACCTTC
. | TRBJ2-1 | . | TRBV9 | CASSPRRLDNEQFF | TGTGCCAGCAGCCCTCGGAGGTTAGACAATGAGCAGTTCTTC
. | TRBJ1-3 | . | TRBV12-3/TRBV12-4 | CASSLFRDTIYF | TGTGCCAGCAGTTTATTCAGGGACACCATATATTTT